These 15 T cell receptor beta chains were sequenced from one sample in a study of glioma-infiltrating T cells. TCR alpha and beta CDR3 regions were amplified from RNA using iRepertoire nested multiplex PCR. TCRdb re-called the multiplex PCR reads through MiXCR, storing one row per CDR3 protein. The table shows 45,000 or so distinct CDR3 sequences, with approximately 20% occurring only once. Material for sequencing was glioma tissue, nonneoplastic brain tissue, or PBMCs (not recorded which). All receptors derive from a human donor with low-grade glioma or glioblastoma, undergoing nonglioma brain surgery, or in good health (not recorded which).

At least ten counts were recorded for this clonotype. This sequence joins TRBV10-3 and TRBJ1-5, with no clear D. The CDR3 contains 13 residues. Germline CDR1 ENHRY, CDR2 SYGVKD. Trimming pared 3 bases from V and 2 bases from J, leaving 5 bases between. The CDR3 DNA reads TGTGCCATCAGTGATCCGGGCAATCAGCCCCAGCATTTT. Translated, it gives CAISDPGNQPQHF.

This clonotype was picked up many times. V is TRBV28 and J is TRBJ2-1; maybe TRBD1 (5 bases). This CDR3 comprises 14 residues. Between the trimmed V and J ends, which lost 1 base and 6 bases, there was a span of 10 bases. CDR1 is MDHEN, CDR2 SYDVKM, per germline. DNA of the CDR3: TGTGCCAGCAGTTTATCATGGGGCTCCAATGAGCAGTTCTTC. It translates to CASSLSWGSNEQFF. The full variable domain, with the rest looked up from reference TRBV28 and TRBJ2-1, is DVKVTQSSRYLVKRTGEKVFLECVQDMDHENMFWYRQDPGLGLRLIYFSYDVKMKEKGDIPEGYSVSREKKERFSLILESASTNQTSMYLCASSLSWGSNEQFFGPGTRLTVL.

V is TRBV11-2 and J is TRBJ2-7; D is possibly TRBD1 (5 bases). The CDR3 covers 14 residues. The V gene lost 2 bases and the J gene lost 2 bases, with 10 bases spanning the gap. Germline CDR1 SGHAT, CDR2 FQNNGV. CDR3 nucleotides: TGTGCCAGCAGCTTACTACAGGTAACCTACGAGCAGTACTTC. Translation: CASSLLQVTYEQYF.

This clonotype was seen many times. The rearrangement uses TRBV2 and TRBJ2-1; 12 bases are shared with TRBD2. Germline trimming cut 7 bases from V and 7 bases from J; bases unmatched to any gene: 5. Germline V CDR1 and CDR2: SNHLY, FYNNEI. This CDR3 contains 14 residues. CDR3 amino acids: CASNLAGGKNEQFF. The DNA of the CDR3 is TGTGCCAGCAATCTAGCGGGAGGGAAAAATGAGCAGTTCTTC.

At least ten counts were recorded for this clonotype. The chain joins TRBV12-5 to TRBJ2-1, with D possibly TRBD1 on 5 matching bases. This CDR3 comprises 16 residues. Germline values: CDR1 LGHNT, CDR2 FRNRAP. The ends were cut back, 0 bases at V and 3 bases at J, with 12 bases in the middle. CDR3 coding DNA: TGTGCTAGTGGTTTGGTGGTAGGGGCTATCTACAATGAGCAGTTCTTC. It yields the protein CASGLVVGAIYNEQFF.

A note on this clonotype: The conserved phenylalanine or tryptophan is not found at the CDR3 terminus, so this likely reflects a read error. V usage is TRBV28 and J usage is TRBJ1-1; D unresolved. The ends were cut back, 7 bases at V and 7 bases at J, with 13 bases in the middle. The CDR3 contains 12 residues. Germline-derived CDR1 and CDR2 are MDHEN and SYDVKM. CDR3 coding DNA: TGTGCCAGCACACTAATTGGAGATGAAGCTTTCCTT. Protein sequence: CASTLIGDEAFL.

Ten or more counts support this clonotype. Being one base from a much bigger clone, this may be a read error. The final CDR3 position lacks the conserved phenylalanine or tryptophan, pointing to a likely read error. J is TRBJ2-7 and V is TRBV6-1, with a tentative D call TRBD2 (6 bases). Per the germline V gene, CDR1 is MNHNS and CDR2 is SASEGT. V lost 6 bases and J lost 2, with 11 bases in between. CDR3 length: 13 amino acids. In DNA, the CDR3 is TGTGCCAGCAGAGCGCGGGGACCCTACGAGCAGTACCTC. Translated, it gives CASRARGPYEQYL.

As regards this clonotype: With a much larger clone just one base away, this may be a read error. The chain recombines TRBV28 with TRBJ2-7, with D unresolved. The CDR3 spans 14 residues. V lost 5 bases, J lost 2 bases, and 13 bases lay in between. Germline CDR1 and CDR2: MDHEN and SYDVKM. CDR3 sequence reads: CASSPYPGTYEQYF. DNA for the CDR3: TGTGCCAGCAGTCCTTACCCAGGTACCTACGAGCAGTACTTC.

This clonotype was seen repeatedly, ten times or more. CDR3 loop: CASRHTALTANQPQHF. DNA for the CDR3: TGTGCCAGTAGGCACACGGCTCTGACAGCGAATCAGCCCCAGCATTTT. The rearrangement uses TRBV19 and TRBJ1-5, with a weak D call TRBD1 (5 bases). Trimming stripped 6 bases from V and 4 bases from J, with 19 bases between. This CDR3 has 16 residues. CDR1 is LNHDA and CDR2 is SQIVND in the germline V gene (reference sequence). Full variable domain (remainder filled in from reference TRBV19 and TRBJ1-5): DGGITQSPKYLFRKEGQNVTLSCEQNLNHDAMYWYRQDPGQGLRLIYYSQIVNDFQKGDIAEGYSVSREKKESFPLTVTSAQKNPTAFYLCASRHTALTANQPQHFGDGTRLSIL.

This clonotype occurred many times. The chain links TRBV20-1 to TRBJ2-1; D remains unclear. V was shortened by 1 base and J by 8 bases, with 6 bases between the two germline ends. Germline V gives CDR1 DFQATT, CDR2 SNEGSKA (reference sequence). The CDR3 sequence is 11 residues long. The CDR3 nucleotides are TGCAGTGCTAGAGCATACGATGAGCAGTTCTTC. Protein product: CSARAYDEQFF.

This clonotype has a single count. A read error is possible here, since a much larger clone lies one base away. The chain couples TRBV5-1 to TRBJ2-1; D remains unclear. CDR1 is SGHRS and CDR2 is YFSETQ in the germline V gene. The CDR3 has 13 residues. V lost 0 bases and J lost 7, with 8 bases in between. CDR3 DNA sequence: TGCGCCAGCAGCTTGGGACCCCATAATGAGCAGTTCTTC. Translated: CASSLGPHNEQFF.

This clonotype was recorded at least ten times. The V gene is TRBV6-1, the J gene TRBJ1-5; TRBD1 agrees at 10 bases. Germline lookup yields CDR1 MNHNS and CDR2 SASEGT. V dropped 4 bases and J dropped 5; count of bases not matched to a gene: 2. The CDR3 length is 14 residues. CDR3 DNA sequence: TGTGCCAGCAGTGCGACAGGGGGCTATCAGCCCCAGCATTTT. Its protein is CASSATGGYQPQHF.

The gene calls are TRBV6-5 and TRBJ2-1; 10 bases map to TRBD2. Germline assignment: CDR1 MNHEY and CDR2 SVGAGI. The trim removed 8 bases at V and 4 bases at J, leaving 11 bases unmatched. This CDR3 is 16 amino acids long. The CDR3 is CASGLQASGRYNEQFF. The CDR3 DNA follows: TGTGCCAGCGGTTTACAGGCTAGCGGGAGATACAATGAGCAGTTCTTC.

J is TRBJ2-7 and V is TRBV28, with 9 nucleotides matching TRBD2. Germline V gene sequence: CDR1 MDHEN, CDR2 SYDVKM. The length of the CDR3 is 16 residues. The CDR3 coding sequence is TGTGCCGGCAGTCACCTCCGAACTAGCGGGTTTTACGAGCAGTACGTC. It encodes CAGSHLRTSGFYEQYV.

In this sample, this clonotype turned up many times. The CDR3 sequence: CASIPRGTSTDTQYF. CDR3 bases: TGTGCCAGCATCCCACGGGGGACTAGCACAGATACGCAGTATTTT. The J gene is TRBJ2-3, the V gene TRBV12-3 or TRBV12-4, with a possible D match to TRBD2 (6 bases). There are 15 residues in the CDR3. V dropped 7 bases and J dropped 0 bases, with 14 bases sitting between them.